Listed below are T cell receptor beta chains from one sample, sequenced in a study of blood T cell repertoires in COVID-19. TCRdb keeps only in-frame clones here, not all; method: immunoSEQ multiplex PCR. The sample includes over 90,000 clones, around 83% of them seen just once. The source material was peripheral blood. The receptor source for this set is an older woman in a cohort sampled during active or convalescent COVID-19. CDR3s include the opening cysteine and the closing phenylalanine or tryptophan. D genes are given only for firm matches. Some rows mark clone size as missing; the rest say once, few, many or name a class of expanded clone.

TRBV4-1,TRBD1,few,TRBJ2-7,CASSQVVQGARYEQYF,TGCGCCAGCAGCCAAGTAGTCCAGGGGGCTAGGTACGAGCAGTACTTC
TRBV27,-,-,TRBJ1-1,CASSPPQSMSYTEAFF,TGTGCCAGCAGTCCCCCCCAATCGATGAGTTACACTGAAGCTTTCTTT
TRBV15,TRBD1,-,TRBJ2-7,CATSRGGQGSYEQYF,TGTGCCACCAGCAGGGGCGGACAGGGTTCCTACGAGCAGTACTTC
TRBV19,TRBD2,-,TRBJ2-2,CASARAGGGTGELFF,TGTGCCAGTGCTCGGGCGGGAGGTGGCACCGGGGAGCTGTTTTTT
TRBV9,-,few,TRBJ1-6,CASSPDPWGRDSPLHF,TGTGCCAGCAGCCCCGATCCCTGGGGGCGAGATTCACCCCTCCACTTT
TRBV28,TRBD1,-,TRBJ1-2,CASSTRTGNLEEDGYTF,TGTGCCAGCAGTACACGGACAGGGAACCTCGAAGAGGATGGCTACACCTTC
TRBV27,TRBD2,-,TRBJ2-1,CASSLRLAGGRNNEQFF,TGTGCCAGCAGTTTACGGCTAGCGGGAGGGAGGAACAATGAGCAGTTCTTC
TRBV6-6,TRBD2,-,TRBJ2-2,CASSHPLGGGSGTGELFF,TGTGCCAGCAGTCACCCCCTGGGCGGGGGGTCGGGCACCGGGGAGCTGTTTTTT
TRBV5-1,TRBD1,-,TRBJ1-4,CASTPRPGGDEKLFF,TGCGCCAGCACCCCGAGGCCAGGGGGCGATGAAAAACTGTTTTTT
TRBV5-1,-,-,TRBJ2-3,CASSLLLMTGHPSTDTQYF,TGCGCCAGCAGCCTACTACTAATGACAGGACACCCTAGCACAGATACGCAGTATTTT
TRBV4-2,-,-,TRBJ2-1,CASSQQGGLNEQFF,TGTGCCAGCAGCCAACAAGGAGGCCTCAATGAGCAGTTCTTC
TRBV6-6,-,-,TRBJ1-6,CASSPGTSLRGDSPLHF,TGTGCCAGCAGTCCCGGGACTTCACTAAGAGGGGATTCACCCCTCCACTTT
TRBV11-2,-,-,TRBJ2-7,CASSLDSGIEQYF,TGTGCCAGCAGCTTAGATTCGGGTATCGAGCAGTACTTC
TRBV6-5,-,-,TRBJ1-1,CASSYSQGYTEAFF,TGTGCCAGCAGTTACTCCCAGGGTTACACTGAAGCTTTCTTT
TRBV5-6,-,-,TRBJ1-1,CASSTAGMNTEAFF,TGTGCCAGCAGCACCGCAGGAATGAACACTGAAGCTTTCTTT
TRBV9,-,-,TRBJ1-3,CASSVGSRGAGNTIYF,TGTGCCAGCAGCGTAGGATCCAGGGGCGCTGGAAACACCATATATTTT
TRBV7-9,TRBD1,-,TRBJ2-3,CASSYRGTPPDTQYF,TGTGCCAGCAGCTACAGGGGGACCCCCCCAGATACGCAGTATTTT
TRBV30,TRBD1,-,TRBJ1-2,CAWSVTGGGVGGYTF,TGTGCCTGGAGTGTAACAGGGGGTGGGGTTGGTGGCTACACCTTC
TRBV19,-,-,TRBJ1-5,CARYWGRGCQPQHF,TGTGCCAGGTACTGGGGGAGGGGATGTCAGCCCCAGCATTTT
TRBV9,TRBD1,-,TRBJ2-2,CASSVGGTANTGELFF,TGTGCCAGCAGCGTAGGGGGGACAGCGAACACCGGGGAGCTGTTTTTT
TRBV19,-,-,TRBJ2-5,CASSPTGLLETQYF,TGTGCCAGTAGCCCAACAGGGCTATTAGAGACCCAGTACTTC
TRBV19,-,-,TRBJ1-5,CASSDAEGQPQHF,TGTGCCAGTAGCGACGCCGAGGGACAGCCCCAGCATTTT
TRBV6-5,TRBD2,-,TRBJ2-1,CASSYGGLAGRDEQFF,TGTGCCAGCAGTTACGGGGGACTAGCGGGAAGGGATGAGCAGTTCTTC
TRBV18,-,-,TRBJ1-1,CASSPARGDTEAFF,TGTGCCAGCTCACCGGCCAGGGGTGACACTGAAGCTTTCTTT
TRBV18,-,-,TRBJ1-5,CASSPARSQPQHF,TGTGCCAGCTCACCCGCCCGGAGTCAGCCCCAGCATTTT
TRBV2,-,-,TRBJ2-5,CASSEEGETQYF,TGTGCCAGCAGTGAGGAGGGCGAGACCCAGTACTTC
TRBV5-8,-,few,TRBJ1-6,CASSSWTPNSPLHF,TGTGCCAGCAGCTCATGGACACCGAATTCACCCCTCCACTTT
TRBV3-1/TRBV3-2,TRBD2,-,TRBJ2-1,CASSQDRRGLRRNEQFF,TGTGCCAGCAGCCAAGATCGGAGGGGACTACGGCGCAATGAGCAGTTCTTC
TRBV5-6,-,-,TRBJ1-5,CASSLLDQPQHF,TGTGCCAGCAGCTTACTCGATCAGCCCCAGCATTTT
TRBV25-1,-,-,TRBJ1-5,CASSPTGPGQPQHF,TGTGCCAGCAGCCCAACAGGGCCGGGTCAGCCCCAGCATTTT
TRBV19,-,once,TRBJ1-5,CASSREDSINSNQPQHF,TGTGCCAGTAGTAGAGAGGACAGCATTAATAGCAATCAGCCCCAGCATTTT
TRBV5-1,TRBD1,-,TRBJ1-3,CASSAGTGESGNTIYF,TGCGCCAGCAGCGCCGGGACAGGCGAGTCTGGAAACACCATATATTTT
TRBV19,-,-,TRBJ1-3,CASSPQGFSGNTIYF,TGTGCCAGTAGTCCTCAGGGATTTTCTGGAAACACCATATATTTT
TRBV12-3/TRBV12-4,-,once,TRBJ1-1,CASRGRTEAFF,TGTGCCAGCAGGGGCCGGACTGAAGCTTTCTTT
TRBV30,-,-,TRBJ1-1,CAWSPGVGEAFF,TGTGCCTGGAGTCCAGGGGTGGGTGAAGCTTTCTTT
TRBV3-1/TRBV3-2,TRBD1,-,TRBJ1-6,CASSQGTGFSPLHF,TGTGCCAGCAGCCAAGGGACAGGGTTCTCACCCCTCCACTTT
TRBV19,TRBD1,-,TRBJ1-2,CASSRDRGPGGYSYTF,TGTGCCAGCTCCCGGGACAGGGGCCCCGGGGGCTATAGCTACACCTTC
TRBV6-6,-,-,TRBJ1-2,CASSYTGTAYGYTF,TGTGCCAGCAGTTACACCGGGACTGCGTATGGCTACACCTTC
TRBV29-1,-,-,TRBJ1-2,CSVAEDHYGYTF,TGCAGCGTTGCGGAGGACCACTATGGCTACACCTTC
TRBV5-1,TRBD1,-,TRBJ1-1,CASSLDRGNTEAFF,TGCGCCAGCAGCCTGGACAGGGGAAACACTGAAGCTTTCTTT
TRBV9,TRBD1,-,TRBJ2-1,CASSVGQGPPLYNEQFF,TGTGCCAGCAGCGTAGGACAGGGACCACCGCTTTACAATGAGCAGTTCTTC
TRBV27,TRBD1,-,TRBJ2-3,CASSATRDRHGTDTQYF,TGTGCCAGCAGTGCCACTCGGGACAGACATGGCACAGATACGCAGTATTTT
TRBV5-8,TRBD1,once,TRBJ2-3,CASSSGQGTDTQYF,TGTGCCAGCAGCTCGGGACAGGGCACAGATACGCAGTATTTT
TRBV19,TRBD1,-,TRBJ1-1,CASSTSGTANTEAFF,TGTGCCAGTAGTACGTCCGGGACAGCGAACACTGAAGCTTTCTTT
TRBV9,-,-,TRBJ2-6,CASSPGVSGANVLTF,TGTGCCAGCAGCCCCGGGGTTAGTGGGGCCAACGTCCTGACTTTC
TRBV15,-,-,TRBJ2-7,CATGEAGNEQYF,TGTGCCACCGGAGAGGCCGGTAACGAGCAGTACTTC
TRBV3-1/TRBV3-2,TRBD1,once,TRBJ1-3,CASSVGQFSGNTIYF,TGTGCCAGCAGCGTGGGACAGTTCTCTGGAAACACCATATATTTT
TRBV10-3,-,-,TRBJ2-1,CATKPHEGDEQFF,TGTGCCACCAAGCCCCATGAGGGCGATGAGCAGTTCTTC
TRBV6-5,-,-,TRBJ1-1,CASSYGPQLNTEAFF,TGTGCCAGCAGTTACGGGCCCCAGTTAAACACTGAAGCTTTCTTT
TRBV6-6,TRBD1,-,TRBJ1-3,CASSYRDSSGNTIYF,TGTGCCAGCAGTTACCGGGACAGCTCTGGAAACACCATATATTTT